This T cell receptor (beta chain) was captured by sequencing in a study of T-cell memory formation after mild COVID-19. Each CDR3 protein gets one entry after TCRdb re-called the 5' RACE reads with MiXCR. This table holds roughly 610,000 distinct CDR3 sequences, 17% found once. Comments on this clonotype: What it binds is unknown.

The CDR3 has 15 amino acids. From germline, CDR1 is MNHEY and CDR2 SMNVEV (reference sequence). Trimming left V 5 bases short and J 10 bases short, with 23 bases between. Study results and caveats: Shrinking CD4+ clones were chiefly CM and EM; CD8+ ones were chiefly EMRA. Contracting clones from day 15 to 85 showed balanced CD4/CD8; later expanders favored CD4+.

This chain joins TRBV27 and TRBJ1-1; no reliable D call. This sequence originates from an adult woman who had mild COVID-19 (a few samples of this study predate the infection). Cell type and time point are not known. Material for sequencing was PBMCs or a T cell subset sorted from them (not recorded which). In DNA, the CDR3 is TGTGCCAGCAGTCCCAAACCTCTTAGAACGATGATAGCTTTCTTT. This sequence encodes CASSPKPLRTMIAFF.